This T cell receptor beta chain originates from a study of blood T cell repertoires in COVID-19. Study-level background: T cells, B-cell-depleted T cells, or PBMCs supplied cDNA or gDNA.

V lost 1 base, J lost 8 bases, and 12 bases lay in between. Germline CDR1 and CDR2: SGHAT and FQNNGV. This CDR3 has 14 residues. Study members were between about 18 and 89 years old and lived in 24 US regions. Grouping used clinical history reported by participants in a survey and questionnaire. Only in-frame clones appear in the TCRdb table, and some are missing; sequencing was by immunoSEQ multiplex PCR. The data hold approximately 81,000 clones, with 75% to 90% observed a single time. The receptor was derived from a woman aged 45-65 years with acute COVID-19. Sequenced material: PBMCs or T cells enriched from blood (not recorded which). The gene calls are TRBV11-2 and TRBJ2-1; possibly TRBD2 for D (6 bases). The CDR3 sequence: CASSLVYGSDEQFF. The DNA for the CDR3 is TGTGCCAGCAGCTTAGTATACGGGAGCGATGAGCAGTTCTTC.